This TCR beta chain was documented in a study of T-cell memory formation after mild COVID-19. Study-level information: TCR clusters largely stayed donor specific. General study points: That cross-reactive memory joined was suggested by some responding clones appearing in pre-infection memory. Shrinking CD4+ clones resided mostly in CM and EM, and CD8+ ones in EMRA.

Constant-segment-primed 5'RACE gave TCR alpha and TCR beta cDNA libraries with sample barcodes and UMIs. TCRdb re-derived calls from the 5' RACE reads in MiXCR, one entry per CDR3 protein. The sample contains about 45,000 distinct CDR3 sequences, 8.5% to 10% of which appear only once. V was shortened by 5 bases and J by 8 bases, with 22 bases between the two germline ends. The CDR3 contains 16 residues. Of note for this clonotype: Its antigen is undetermined.

This clonotype was sampled from an adult woman who had mild COVID-19 (a few samples of this study predate the infection). Cell type and time point are not known. The chain combines TRBV12-3 or TRBV12-4 with TRBJ2-1, with D maybe TRBD1 (6 bases). Sequenced material: PBMCs or a T cell subset sorted from them (not recorded which). The CDR3 DNA follows: TGTGCCAGCAGTGCCCTACGGGGTGGGGGCAGAGATGAGCAGTTCTTC. Translated, it gives CASSALRGGGRDEQFF.